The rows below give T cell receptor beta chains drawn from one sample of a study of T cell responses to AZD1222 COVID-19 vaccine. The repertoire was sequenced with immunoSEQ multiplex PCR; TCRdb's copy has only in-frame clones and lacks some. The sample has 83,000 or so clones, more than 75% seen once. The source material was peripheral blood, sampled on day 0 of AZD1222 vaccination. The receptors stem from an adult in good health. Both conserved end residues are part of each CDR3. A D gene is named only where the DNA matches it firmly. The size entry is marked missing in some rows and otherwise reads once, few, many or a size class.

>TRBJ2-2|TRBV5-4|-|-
CASSLEAGTGELFF
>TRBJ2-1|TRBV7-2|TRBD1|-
CASRPDRVTYNEQFF
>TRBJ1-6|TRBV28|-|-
CASDAYNSPLHF
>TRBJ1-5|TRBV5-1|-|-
CASSWGSGFNQPQHF
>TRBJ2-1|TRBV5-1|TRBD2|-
CASSPGLADGEQFF
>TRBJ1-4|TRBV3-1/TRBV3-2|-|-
CASRPSVLGNEKLFF
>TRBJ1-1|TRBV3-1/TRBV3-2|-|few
CASSPNAGSTEAFF
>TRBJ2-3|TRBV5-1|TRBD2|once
CASSLGGGASVTDTQYF
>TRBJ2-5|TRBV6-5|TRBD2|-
CASRTSGGRETQYF
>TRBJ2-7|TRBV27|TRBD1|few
CASSSRTGGTYEQYF
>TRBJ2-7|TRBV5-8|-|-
CASSHRDARSYEQYF
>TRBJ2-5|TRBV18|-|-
CASSRLSGVVETQYF
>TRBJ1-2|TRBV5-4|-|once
CASRWDRGGEGYTF
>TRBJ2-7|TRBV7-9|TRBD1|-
CASSSGATGIDEQYF
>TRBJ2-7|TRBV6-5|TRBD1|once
CASSYGGQGALYEQYF
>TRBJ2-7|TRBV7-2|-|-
CASSFSLPTYEQYF
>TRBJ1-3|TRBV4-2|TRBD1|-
CASSLDRAGNTIYF
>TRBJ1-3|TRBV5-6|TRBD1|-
CASSFGTAGSGNTIYF
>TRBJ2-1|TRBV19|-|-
CASSLTPGSYNEQFF
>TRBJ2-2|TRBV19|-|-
CASSINLRRTGSTGELFF
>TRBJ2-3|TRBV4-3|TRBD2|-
CASSQAGGVPDTQYF
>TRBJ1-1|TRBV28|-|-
CASSLGPGGNTEAFF
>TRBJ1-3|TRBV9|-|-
CASSVGSGQGVPGNTIYF
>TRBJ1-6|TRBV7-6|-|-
CASSLATRSASPLHF
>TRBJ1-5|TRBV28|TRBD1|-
CASSLGQGLNQPQHF
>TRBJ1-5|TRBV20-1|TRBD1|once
CSASGQGRIQPQHF
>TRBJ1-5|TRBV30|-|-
CAWSGVYNQPQHF
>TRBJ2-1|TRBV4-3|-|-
CASSQDRDIVDEQFF